This T cell receptor beta chain stems from a study of blood T cell repertoires in COVID-19. In germline, CDR1 is DFQATT, CDR2 SNEGSKA (reference sequence). V was pared by 3 bases and J by 1 base, with 10 bases between. The CDR3 has 14 amino acids. In the study's own analysis: Amplification with reference gene primers provided the estimates of nucleated cell counts. TCRdb's copy holds only in-frame clones and misses some; the assay was immunoSEQ multiplex PCR. V and J calls and clone size come straight from that table; D and trimming were deduced from the DNA. This sample carries 130,000 to 150,000 clones, 87% of them seen once, and the ten largest clones take approximately 0.95%.

Sequencing used peripheral blood. The rearrangement links TRBV20-1 to TRBJ2-1, with TRBD1 as a possible D gene (6 bases). The clonotype originates from a woman aged 45-65 years with acute or convalescent COVID-19. The chain's CDR3 is CSASKGVSYNEQFF. Written as DNA, the CDR3 is TGCAGTGCTAGTAAGGGGGTGTCCTACAATGAGCAGTTCTTC.